This entry features one T cell receptor beta chain sequence. Its antigen is unidentified. Identification of naive CD8+ T cells rested on CD45RO-CCR7+CD27+CD95- status. The authors made the TRB cDNA libraries by 5' RACE using UMI labels. Following a re-call of the 5' RACE reads, TCRdb has one entry per CDR3 protein and lacks DNA. The record lists 75,000 to 90,000 distinct CDR3 sequences, of which the ten most abundant hold approximately 0.67%. This entry is derived from a study of CXCR3-negative and CXCR3-positive naive CD8 T cells. Study conclusions and caveats: CXCR3-negative naive cells had less hydrophobic TRB CDR3s than did CXCR3-positive naive cells. Naive cells that were CXCR3-negative or CXCR3-positive used TRBV-TRBJ genes alike, while memory cells diverged. TRB CDR3 properties served as the basis for inferring TCR strength, and surface CD5 was comparable between naive subsets.

The CDR3 length is 15 residues. Germline assignment: CDR1 DFQATT and CDR2 SNEGSKA (reference sequence). The TCR comes from a human donor in good health. Some clones in this sample may be carry-over from other donors' samples. The rearrangement joins TRBV20-1 to TRBJ1-2. Input material: naive CXCR3+ CD8+ T cells from blood. Subset reported: CD45RO-CCR7+CD27+CD95- naive CD8+ T cells expressing CXCR3 (TNR3+). The CDR3 here is CSAGGGRVSDYGYTF.